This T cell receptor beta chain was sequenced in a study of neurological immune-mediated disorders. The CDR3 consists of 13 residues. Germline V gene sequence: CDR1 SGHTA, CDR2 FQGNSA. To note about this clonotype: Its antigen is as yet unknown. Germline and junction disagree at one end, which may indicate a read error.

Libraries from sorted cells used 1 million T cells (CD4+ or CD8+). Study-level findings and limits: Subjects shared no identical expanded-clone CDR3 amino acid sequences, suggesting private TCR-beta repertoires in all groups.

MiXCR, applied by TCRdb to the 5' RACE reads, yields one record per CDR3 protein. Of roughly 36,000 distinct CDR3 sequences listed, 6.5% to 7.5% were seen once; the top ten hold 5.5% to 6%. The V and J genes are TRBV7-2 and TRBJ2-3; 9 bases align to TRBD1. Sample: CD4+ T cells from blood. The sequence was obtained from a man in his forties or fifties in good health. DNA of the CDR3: TGTAACAGCAGAGGGGACAGGGTAGATACGCAGTATTTT. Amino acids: CNSRGDRVDTQYF.